This T cell receptor (beta chain) emerged from a study of shared clonotypes between healthy human individuals. The study's findings and limits: In the sorted subsets, rarefaction showed sequencing was incomplete despite large depth. Generation probability values for non-shared clonotypes were lower than those for clonotypes shared by all four donors.

The CDR3 covers 16 residues. V lost 4 bases to trimming and J lost 4 bases, with 20 bases between them. CDR1 is SGHAT, CDR2 FQNNGV, per germline. Remarks on this clone: The antigen is not known.

As defined, naive CD8 cells were CD45RO-negative and positively selected for CCR7, with terminally differentiated effector memory CD45RA+ cells excluded. Healthy HIV-negative adults with no recent acute infections or vaccinations were recruited as donors. TCRdb's copy holds only in-frame clones and misses some; the assay was immunoSEQ multiplex PCR. The sample comprises some 2 million clones, roughly 95% of which are singletons, and around 1% rests with the top ten. The chain couples TRBV11-2 to TRBJ2-7, with a possible D match to TRBD2 (5 bases). The source of this sequence is a man aged 18 to 30 in good health. The specimen was naive CD8+ T cells sorted from blood. The CDR3 protein is CASSSTVLWTDYEQYF. The CDR3 DNA reads as TGTGCCAGCAGCTCCACAGTTTTGTGGACTGATTACGAGCAGTACTTC.